This is a list of T cell receptor beta chains from one sample in a study of blood T cell repertoires in COVID-19. Only in-frame clones appear in the TCRdb table, and some are missing; sequencing was by immunoSEQ multiplex PCR. The sample has tens of thousands of clones, around 90% seen once. Sample: peripheral blood. These receptors were collected from a man aged 45 to 65 with active COVID-19. CDR3s include the opening cysteine and the closing phenylalanine or tryptophan. The order of the fields is D gene, clone size, J gene, V gene, CDR3 protein, CDR3 DNA. A D gene is named only where the DNA matches it firmly. The listing skips clone size in some rows; elsewhere it reads once, few, many or a size class.

D gene: TRBD2; clone size: NA; J gene: TRBJ2-7; V gene: TRBV5-1; CDR3 protein: CATNRRTSGSPYEQYF; CDR3 DNA: TGCGCCACTAACCGCCGGACTAGCGGGAGTCCCTACGAGCAGTACTTC
D gene: NA; clone size: once; J gene: TRBJ1-4; V gene: TRBV6-2/TRBV6-3; CDR3 protein: CASSSPADGGEKLFF; CDR3 DNA: TGTGCCAGCAGTTCCCCCGCGGATGGTGGTGAAAAACTGTTTTTT
D gene: NA; clone size: NA; J gene: TRBJ2-7; V gene: TRBV5-1; CDR3 protein: CASSLAEYYEQYF; CDR3 DNA: TGCGCCAGCAGCTTGGCCGAGTACTACGAGCAGTACTTC
D gene: NA; clone size: NA; J gene: TRBJ2-7; V gene: TRBV6-2/TRBV6-3; CDR3 protein: CASSLSLGSLGEQYF; CDR3 DNA: TGTGCCAGCAGTCTCTCCCTAGGGAGTTTAGGCGAGCAGTACTTC
D gene: NA; clone size: NA; J gene: TRBJ1-4; V gene: TRBV2; CDR3 protein: CASSEGTLGTNEKLFF; CDR3 DNA: TGTGCCAGCAGCGAAGGGACTCTCGGGACTAATGAAAAACTGTTTTTT
D gene: TRBD1; clone size: NA; J gene: TRBJ1-3; V gene: TRBV5-4; CDR3 protein: CASSKDRADTIYF; CDR3 DNA: TGTGCCAGCAGCAAGGACAGGGCGGACACCATATATTTT
D gene: NA; clone size: NA; J gene: TRBJ2-1; V gene: TRBV24-1; CDR3 protein: CATSENAAHNEQFF; CDR3 DNA: TGTGCCACCAGTGAAAACGCGGCCCACAATGAGCAGTTCTTC
D gene: NA; clone size: NA; J gene: TRBJ2-1; V gene: TRBV28; CDR3 protein: CASSPTGQSPTLGQFF; CDR3 DNA: TGTGCCAGCAGTCCCACCGGACAGTCTCCTACCCTGGGCCAGTTCTTC
D gene: NA; clone size: NA; J gene: TRBJ1-2; V gene: TRBV28; CDR3 protein: CASRLAEGGARGGYTF; CDR3 DNA: TGTGCCAGCAGACTCGCCGAGGGGGGGGCGCGGGGTGGCTACACCTTC
D gene: NA; clone size: NA; J gene: TRBJ1-1; V gene: TRBV7-3; CDR3 protein: CASSEAPNTEAFF; CDR3 DNA: TGTGCCAGCAGCGAAGCGCCGAACACTGAAGCTTTCTTT
D gene: TRBD1; clone size: NA; J gene: TRBJ1-1; V gene: TRBV28; CDR3 protein: CASRLQGITEAFF; CDR3 DNA: TGTGCCAGCCGTTTACAGGGGATCACTGAAGCTTTCTTT
D gene: TRBD2; clone size: NA; J gene: TRBJ2-2; V gene: TRBV29-1; CDR3 protein: CSVRTSGSNTGELFF; CDR3 DNA: TGCAGCGTCCGGACTAGCGGATCGAACACCGGGGAGCTGTTTTTT
D gene: TRBD1; clone size: NA; J gene: TRBJ2-7; V gene: TRBV28; CDR3 protein: CASSLNVDRALFQYF; CDR3 DNA: TGTGCCAGCAGTTTAAATGTGGACAGGGCCCTGTTTCAGTACTTC
D gene: NA; clone size: NA; J gene: TRBJ2-7; V gene: TRBV27; CDR3 protein: CASSSRTDWEQYF; CDR3 DNA: TGTGCCAGCAGTTCCCGTACGGACTGGGAGCAGTACTTC
D gene: NA; clone size: once; J gene: TRBJ1-3; V gene: TRBV5-8; CDR3 protein: CASSLSGAGNTIYF; CDR3 DNA: TGTGCCAGCAGCTTGTCAGGGGCTGGAAACACCATATATTTT
D gene: TRBD1; clone size: NA; J gene: TRBJ2-1; V gene: TRBV30; CDR3 protein: CAWSVYPGGQFF; CDR3 DNA: TGTGCCTGGAGTGTATACCCAGGGGGGCAGTTCTTC
D gene: TRBD2; clone size: NA; J gene: TRBJ2-1; V gene: TRBV10-2; CDR3 protein: CASSGTSRYNEQFF; CDR3 DNA: TGCGCCAGCAGTGGGACTAGCAGATACAATGAGCAGTTCTTC
D gene: NA; clone size: NA; J gene: TRBJ1-5; V gene: TRBV7-6; CDR3 protein: CASSHVFGDSNQPQHF; CDR3 DNA: TGTGCCAGCAGCCACGTCTTCGGGGATAGCAATCAGCCCCAGCATTTT
D gene: NA; clone size: NA; J gene: TRBJ1-1; V gene: TRBV27; CDR3 protein: CASTGRGMNTEAFF; CDR3 DNA: TGTGCCAGCACGGGGAGGGGTATGAACACTGAAGCTTTCTTT
D gene: TRBD1; clone size: NA; J gene: TRBJ2-1; V gene: TRBV6-4; CDR3 protein: CASSDGTGSYNEQFF; CDR3 DNA: TGTGCCAGCAGTGACGGGACAGGCTCCTACAATGAGCAGTTCTTC
D gene: TRBD1; clone size: NA; J gene: TRBJ2-5; V gene: TRBV6-5; CDR3 protein: CASSPRTGAETQYF; CDR3 DNA: TGTGCCAGCAGTCCACGGACAGGGGCGGAGACCCAGTACTTC
D gene: TRBD1; clone size: NA; J gene: TRBJ1-1; V gene: TRBV6-5; CDR3 protein: CASSYSDRGLTEAFF; CDR3 DNA: TGTGCCAGCAGTTACTCGGACAGGGGACTTACTGAAGCTTTCTTT
D gene: TRBD2; clone size: NA; J gene: TRBJ2-3; V gene: TRBV4-1; CDR3 protein: CASSPTAGGGGNTDTQYF; CDR3 DNA: TGCGCCAGCAGCCCGACGGCGGGCGGGGGGGGGAACACAGATACGCAGTATTTT
D gene: NA; clone size: NA; J gene: TRBJ2-5; V gene: TRBV3-1/TRBV3-2; CDR3 protein: CASSQIESVQETQYF; CDR3 DNA: TGTGCCAGCAGCCAGATAGAAAGTGTTCAAGAGACCCAGTACTTC
D gene: NA; clone size: NA; J gene: TRBJ1-1; V gene: TRBV28; CDR3 protein: CASSLMTRAAFF; CDR3 DNA: TGTGCCAGCAGTTTAATGACCAGGGCCGCTTTCTTT
D gene: NA; clone size: NA; J gene: TRBJ2-1; V gene: TRBV6-2/TRBV6-3; CDR3 protein: CASSLDHSGPDNEQFF; CDR3 DNA: TGTGCCAGCAGCCTGGACCATAGCGGACCAGACAATGAGCAGTTCTTC
D gene: TRBD1; clone size: once; J gene: TRBJ1-2; V gene: TRBV7-9; CDR3 protein: CASSADRGWNGYTF; CDR3 DNA: TGTGCCAGCAGCGCCGACAGGGGATGGAATGGCTACACCTTC
D gene: NA; clone size: NA; J gene: TRBJ1-5; V gene: TRBV4-1; CDR3 protein: CASSQDSGDSNQPQHF; CDR3 DNA: TGCGCCAGCAGCCAAGACTCGGGGGATAGCAATCAGCCCCAGCATTTT
D gene: NA; clone size: NA; J gene: TRBJ2-2; V gene: TRBV7-8; CDR3 protein: CASSIDRNTGELFF; CDR3 DNA: TGTGCCAGCAGCATCGACAGGAACACCGGGGAGCTGTTTTTT
D gene: NA; clone size: NA; J gene: TRBJ1-1; V gene: TRBV3-1/TRBV3-2; CDR3 protein: CASSSHSVSNTEAFF; CDR3 DNA: TGTGCCAGCAGCTCCCACTCTGTCTCGAACACTGAAGCTTTCTTT
D gene: NA; clone size: NA; J gene: TRBJ2-2; V gene: TRBV9; CDR3 protein: CASSVGSHRGGGELFF; CDR3 DNA: TGTGCCAGCAGCGTAGGATCCCACCGAGGGGGCGGGGAGCTGTTTTTT
D gene: NA; clone size: NA; J gene: TRBJ2-7; V gene: TRBV28; CDR3 protein: CASSFGAYEQYF; CDR3 DNA: TGTGCCAGCAGTTTCGGAGCCTACGAGCAGTACTTC
D gene: NA; clone size: NA; J gene: TRBJ2-7; V gene: TRBV4-1; CDR3 protein: CASSRLRGPTGLPYEQYF; CDR3 DNA: TGCGCCAGCAGCCGCCTCCGAGGCCCGACAGGACTCCCCTACGAGCAGTACTTC
D gene: NA; clone size: NA; J gene: TRBJ2-1; V gene: TRBV7-2; CDR3 protein: CASSSSPSPYNEQFF; CDR3 DNA: TGTGCCAGCAGCTCCTCCCCCTCCCCCTACAATGAGCAGTTCTTC
D gene: NA; clone size: NA; J gene: TRBJ1-1; V gene: TRBV7-9; CDR3 protein: CASTQGTWANFGTEAFF; CDR3 DNA: TGTGCCAGCACTCAAGGGACATGGGCCAACTTTGGCACTGAAGCTTTCTTT
D gene: TRBD2; clone size: NA; J gene: TRBJ2-3; V gene: TRBV10-3; CDR3 protein: CAISDGTSSGADTQYF; CDR3 DNA: TGTGCCATCAGTGACGGGACTAGTTCAGGAGCAGATACGCAGTATTTT
D gene: NA; clone size: NA; J gene: TRBJ2-5; V gene: TRBV6-5; CDR3 protein: CASSRRGRETQYF; CDR3 DNA: TGTGCCAGCAGTCGTAGGGGCCGAGAGACCCAGTACTTC